This T cell receptor (beta chain) originates from a study of OX40 agonist ivuxolimab in advanced cancers. The CDR3 runs 14 residues. Germline CDR1 SGHRS, CDR2 YFSETQ. The V end was cut by 0 bases, the J end by 3 bases, with 10 bases between. Using immunoSEQ multiplex PCR, the repertoire was profiled, and TCRdb retains in-frame clones only, with some absent. This table has 75,000 to 95,000 clones, about 91% appearing once. The receptor was derived from an adult with an advanced solid tumor such as melanoma, head and neck, liver or kidney cancer. The specimen was CD4+ or CD8+ T cells sorted from blood, collected in a trial of the OX40 agonist ivuxolimab. The rearrangement links TRBV5-1 to TRBJ2-7, with D possibly matching TRBD2 (5 bases). This CDR3 is CASSLAGVSYEQYF. In nucleotides, the CDR3 is TGCGCCAGCAGCTTGGCCGGGGTCAGCTACGAGCAGTACTTC.